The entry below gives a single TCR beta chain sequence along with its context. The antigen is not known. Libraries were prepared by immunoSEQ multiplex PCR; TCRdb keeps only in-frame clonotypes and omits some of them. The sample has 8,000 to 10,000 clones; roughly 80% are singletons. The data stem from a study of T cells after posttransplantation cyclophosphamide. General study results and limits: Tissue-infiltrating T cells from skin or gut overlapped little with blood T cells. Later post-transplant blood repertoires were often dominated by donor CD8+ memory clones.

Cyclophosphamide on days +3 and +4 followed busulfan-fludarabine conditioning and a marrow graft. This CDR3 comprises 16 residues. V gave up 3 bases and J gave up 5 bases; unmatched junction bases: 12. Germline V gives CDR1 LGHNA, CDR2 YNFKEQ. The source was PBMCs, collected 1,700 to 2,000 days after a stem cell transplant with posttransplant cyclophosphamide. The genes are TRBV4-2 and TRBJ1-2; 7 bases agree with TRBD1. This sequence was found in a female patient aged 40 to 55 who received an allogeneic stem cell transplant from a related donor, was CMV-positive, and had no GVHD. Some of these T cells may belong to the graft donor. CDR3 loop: CASSQAPPGQQYGYTF. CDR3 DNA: TGTGCCAGCAGCCAGGCTCCCCCGGGACAGCAATATGGCTACACCTTC.